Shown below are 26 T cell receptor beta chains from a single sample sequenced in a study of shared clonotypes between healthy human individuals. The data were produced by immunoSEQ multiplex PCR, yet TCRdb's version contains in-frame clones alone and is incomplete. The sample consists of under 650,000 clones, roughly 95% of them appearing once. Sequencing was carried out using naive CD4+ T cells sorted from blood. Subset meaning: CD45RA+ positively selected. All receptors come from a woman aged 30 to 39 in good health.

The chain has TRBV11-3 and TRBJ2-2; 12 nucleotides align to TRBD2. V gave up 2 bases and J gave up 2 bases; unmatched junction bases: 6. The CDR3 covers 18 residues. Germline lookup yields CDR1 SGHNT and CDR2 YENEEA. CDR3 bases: TGTGCCAGCAGCTTAAATAAACTAGCGGGAGGAAACACCGGGGAGCTGTTTTTT. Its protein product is CASSLNKLAGGNTGELFF. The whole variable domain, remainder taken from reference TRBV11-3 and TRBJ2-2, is EAGVVQSPRYKIIEKKQPVAFWCNPISGHNTLYWYLQNLGQGPELLIRYENEEAVDDSQLPKDRFSAERLKGVDSTLKIQPAELGDSAVYLCASSLNKLAGGNTGELFFGEGSRLTVL.

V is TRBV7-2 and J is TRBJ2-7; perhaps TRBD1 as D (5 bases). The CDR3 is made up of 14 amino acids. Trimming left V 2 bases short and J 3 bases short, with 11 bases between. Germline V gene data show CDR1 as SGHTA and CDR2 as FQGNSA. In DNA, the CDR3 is TGTGCCAGCAGCTTACCCAACCAGGGCTACGAGCAGTACTTC. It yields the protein CASSLPNQGYEQYF.

In nucleotides, the CDR3 is TGTGCCAGTAGTGGAGGGACAGGGGCGAACTATGGCTACACCTTC. Its translation is CASSGGTGANYGYTF. V and J are TRBV19 and TRBJ1-2, with TRBD1 identical over 10 bases. The CDR3 is 15 residues long. J lost 2 bases, V lost 5 bases, and 5 bases had no gene match. Per germline, CDR1 LNHDA and CDR2 SQIVND (reference sequence).

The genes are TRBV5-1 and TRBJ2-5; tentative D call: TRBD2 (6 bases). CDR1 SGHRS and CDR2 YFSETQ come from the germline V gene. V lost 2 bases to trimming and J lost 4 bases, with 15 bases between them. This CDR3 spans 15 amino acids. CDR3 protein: CASSLYGTEGETQYF. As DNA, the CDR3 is TGCGCCAGCAGCTTATACGGGACTGAGGGAGAGACCCAGTACTTC.

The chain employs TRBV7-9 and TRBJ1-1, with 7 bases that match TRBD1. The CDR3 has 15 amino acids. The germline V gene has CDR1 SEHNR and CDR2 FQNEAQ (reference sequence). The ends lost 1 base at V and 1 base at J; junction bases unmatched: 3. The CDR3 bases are TGTGCCAGCAGCTTAGAAGGGACAGCGAACACTGAAGCTTTCTTT. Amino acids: CASSLEGTANTEAFF.

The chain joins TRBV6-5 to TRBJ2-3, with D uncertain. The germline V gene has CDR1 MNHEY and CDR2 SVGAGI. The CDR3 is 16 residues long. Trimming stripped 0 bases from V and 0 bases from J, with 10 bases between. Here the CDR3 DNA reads TGTGCCAGCAGTTACTCGATCGTCTTTAGCACAGATACGCAGTATTTT. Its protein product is CASSYSIVFSTDTQYF.

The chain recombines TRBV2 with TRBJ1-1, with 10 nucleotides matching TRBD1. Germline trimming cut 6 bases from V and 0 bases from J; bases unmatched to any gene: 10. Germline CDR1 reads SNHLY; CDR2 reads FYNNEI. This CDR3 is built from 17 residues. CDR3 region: CASRGNRQGAVNTEAFF. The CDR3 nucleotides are TGTGCCAGCAGGGGCAACCGACAGGGGGCAGTGAACACTGAAGCTTTCTTT.

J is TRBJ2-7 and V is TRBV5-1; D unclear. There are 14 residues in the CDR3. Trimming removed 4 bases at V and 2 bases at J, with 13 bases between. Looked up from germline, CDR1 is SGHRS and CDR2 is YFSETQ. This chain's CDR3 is CASSSLDETYEQYF. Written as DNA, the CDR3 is TGCGCCAGCAGCAGCCTGGACGAGACCTACGAGCAGTACTTC.

The CDR3 region is CASSYLNTGELFF. DNA of the CDR3: TGCGCCAGCAGCTACCTGAACACCGGGGAGCTGTTTTTT. The rearrangement links TRBV5-1 to TRBJ2-2; D not certain. The CDR3 covers 13 residues. Germline V gene sequence: CDR1 SGHRS, CDR2 YFSETQ. V was cut by 3 bases and J by 1 base, with 4 bases left in between.

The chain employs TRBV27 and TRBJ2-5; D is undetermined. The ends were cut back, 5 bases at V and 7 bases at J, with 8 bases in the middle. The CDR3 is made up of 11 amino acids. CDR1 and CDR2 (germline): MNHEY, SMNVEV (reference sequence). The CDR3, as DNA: TGTGCCAGCAGTGGTCCGAGGACCCAGTACTTC. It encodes CASSGPRTQYF.

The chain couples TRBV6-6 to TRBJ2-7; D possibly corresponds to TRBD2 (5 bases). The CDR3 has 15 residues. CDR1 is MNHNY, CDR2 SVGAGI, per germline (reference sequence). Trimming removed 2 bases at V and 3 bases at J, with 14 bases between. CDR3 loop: CASSYAMESGYEQYF. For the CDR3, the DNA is TGTGCCAGCAGTTACGCGATGGAGAGCGGCTACGAGCAGTACTTC.

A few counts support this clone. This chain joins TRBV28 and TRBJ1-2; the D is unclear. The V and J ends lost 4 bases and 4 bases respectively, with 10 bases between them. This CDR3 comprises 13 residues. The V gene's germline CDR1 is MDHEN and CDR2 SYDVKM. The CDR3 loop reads CASSSDGIYGYTF. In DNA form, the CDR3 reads TGTGCCAGCAGTTCTGACGGAATCTATGGCTACACCTTC.

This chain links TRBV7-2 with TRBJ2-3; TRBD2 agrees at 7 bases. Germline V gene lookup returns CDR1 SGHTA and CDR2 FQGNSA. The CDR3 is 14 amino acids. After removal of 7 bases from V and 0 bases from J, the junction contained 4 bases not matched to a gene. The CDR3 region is CASTGTTSTDTQYF. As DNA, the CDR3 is TGTGCCAGCACCGGGACTACTAGCACAGATACGCAGTATTTT.

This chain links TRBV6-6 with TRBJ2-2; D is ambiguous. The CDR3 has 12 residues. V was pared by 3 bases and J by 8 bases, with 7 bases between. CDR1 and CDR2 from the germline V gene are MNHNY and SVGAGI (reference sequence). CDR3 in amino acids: CASSYTAGELFF. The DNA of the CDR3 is TGTGCCAGCAGTTATACCGCGGGGGAGCTGTTTTTT.

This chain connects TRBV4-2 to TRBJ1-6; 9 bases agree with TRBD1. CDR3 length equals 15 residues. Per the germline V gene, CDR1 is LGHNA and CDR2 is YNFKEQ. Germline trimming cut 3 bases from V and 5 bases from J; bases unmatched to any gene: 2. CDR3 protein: CASSQDRGNNSPLHF. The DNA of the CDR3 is TGTGCCAGCAGCCAGGACAGGGGAAATAATTCACCCCTCCACTTT.

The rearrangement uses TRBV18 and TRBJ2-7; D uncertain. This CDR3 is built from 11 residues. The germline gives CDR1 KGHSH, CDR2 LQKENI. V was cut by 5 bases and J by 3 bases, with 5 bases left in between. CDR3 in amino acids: CASSGNYEQYF. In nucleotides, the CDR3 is TGTGCCAGCTCAGGGAACTACGAGCAGTACTTC. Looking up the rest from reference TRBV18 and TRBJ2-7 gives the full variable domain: NAGVMQNPRHLVRRRGQEARLRCSPMKGHSHVYWYRQLPEEGLKFMVYLQKENIIDESGMPKERFSAEFPKEGPSILRIQQVVRGDSAAYFCASSGNYEQYFGPGTRLTVT.

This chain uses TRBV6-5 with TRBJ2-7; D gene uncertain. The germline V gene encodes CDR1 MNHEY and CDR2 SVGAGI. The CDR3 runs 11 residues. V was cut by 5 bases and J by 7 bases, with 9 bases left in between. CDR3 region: CASSQSGEQYF. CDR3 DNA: TGTGCCAGCAGTCAATCTGGGGAGCAGTACTTC.

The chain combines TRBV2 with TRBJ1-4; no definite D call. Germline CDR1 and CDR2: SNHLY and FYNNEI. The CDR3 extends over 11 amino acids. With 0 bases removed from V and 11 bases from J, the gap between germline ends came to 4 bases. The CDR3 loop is CASSEAGKLFF. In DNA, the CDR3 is TGTGCCAGCAGTGAAGCAGGGAAACTGTTTTTT.

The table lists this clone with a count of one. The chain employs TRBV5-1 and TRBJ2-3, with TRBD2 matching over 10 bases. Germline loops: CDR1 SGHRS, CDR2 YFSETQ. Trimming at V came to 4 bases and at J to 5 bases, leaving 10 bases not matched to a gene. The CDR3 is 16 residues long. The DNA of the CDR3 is TGCGCCAGCAGCGGTCCGAGCGGGAGGGTTGGAGATACGCAGTATTTT. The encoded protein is CASSGPSGRVGDTQYF.

The CDR3 sequence: CASSLTRGGTYYEQYF. DNA of the CDR3: TGTGCCAGCAGTTTAACAAGGGGGGGCACCTACTACGAGCAGTACTTC. The rearrangement uses TRBV28 and TRBJ2-7, with a possible D match to TRBD2 (7 bases). Germline-derived CDR1 and CDR2 are MDHEN and SYDVKM. The V end lost 2 bases, the J end lost 3 bases, and 17 bases lay between the germline ends. The CDR3 has 16 amino acids.

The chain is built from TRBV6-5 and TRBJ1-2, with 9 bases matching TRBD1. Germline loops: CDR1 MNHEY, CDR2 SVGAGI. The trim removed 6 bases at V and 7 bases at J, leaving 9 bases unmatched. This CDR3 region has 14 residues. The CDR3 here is CASSYTTGGLGYTF. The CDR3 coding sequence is TGTGCCAGCAGCTACACAACAGGGGGCCTTGGCTACACCTTC.

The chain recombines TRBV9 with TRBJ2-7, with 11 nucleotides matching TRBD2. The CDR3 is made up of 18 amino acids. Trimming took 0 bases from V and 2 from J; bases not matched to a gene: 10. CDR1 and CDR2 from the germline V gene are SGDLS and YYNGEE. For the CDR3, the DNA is TGTGCCAGCAGCGTAGCCTCCTCGACTAGCGGGATCCCCTACGAGCAGTACTTC. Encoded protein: CASSVASSTSGIPYEQYF.

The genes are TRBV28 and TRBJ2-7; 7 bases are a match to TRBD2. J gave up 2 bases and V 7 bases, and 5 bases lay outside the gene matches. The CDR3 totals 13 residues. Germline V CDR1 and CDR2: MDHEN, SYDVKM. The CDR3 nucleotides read TGTGCCAGCACGGCGGGAGCGACCTACGAGCAGTACTTC. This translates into CASTAGATYEQYF.

CDR3 sequence reads: CSAADTEAFF. The CDR3 nucleotides read TGCAGTGCTGCAGACACTGAAGCTTTCTTT. This chain links TRBV20-1 with TRBJ1-1; D is unresolved. This CDR3 is 10 amino acids long. Germline V gene sequence: CDR1 DFQATT, CDR2 SNEGSKA (reference sequence). V lost 5 bases, J lost 3 bases, and 4 bases lay in between.

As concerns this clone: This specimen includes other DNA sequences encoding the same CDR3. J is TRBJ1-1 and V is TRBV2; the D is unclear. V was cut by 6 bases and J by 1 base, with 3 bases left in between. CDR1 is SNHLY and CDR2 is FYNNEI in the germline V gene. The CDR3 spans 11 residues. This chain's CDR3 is CASRQNTEAFF. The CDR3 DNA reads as TGTGCCAGCAGACAGAACACTGAAGCTTTCTTT.

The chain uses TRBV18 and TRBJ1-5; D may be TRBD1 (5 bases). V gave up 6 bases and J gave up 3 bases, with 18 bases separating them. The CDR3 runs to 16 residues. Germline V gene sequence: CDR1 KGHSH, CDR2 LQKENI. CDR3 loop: CASSETIGQNNQPQHF. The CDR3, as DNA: TGTGCCAGCTCGGAGACAATCGGACAAAACAATCAGCCCCAGCATTTT.